The 19 T cell receptor beta chains below all came from one sample that was sequenced in a study of post-analysis software for immune sequencing data. The study's findings and limits: Roughly five TRBV segments, including TRBV5-6, TRBV5-1 and TRBV20-1, were more frequent in patients than controls.

These receptors' antigens are unknown. Incorporated into the TCR beta cDNA libraries were unique molecular identifiers, which served to reduce PCR and sequencing biases. From the PCR reads, TCRdb called clonotypes with MiXCR, one entry per CDR3 protein. The table has roughly 600,000 distinct CDR3 sequences, roughly 40% seen once. What was sequenced was blood. Receptors were obtained from a girl under 18 with multiple sclerosis.

The genes are TRBV9 and TRBJ1-1, with 10 bases matching TRBD1. The ends lost 3 bases at V and 4 bases at J; junction bases unmatched: 9. The germline V gene has CDR1 SGDLS and CDR2 YYNGEE. This CDR3 has 16 residues. The DNA for the CDR3 is TGTGCCAGCAGCGGAGACAGGGGGCAACTCGGCACTGAAGCTTTCTTT. It translates to CASSGDRGQLGTEAFF.

The chain uses TRBV5-1 and TRBJ2-1; 11 bases are a match to TRBD2. Germline V gene sequence: CDR1 SGHRS, CDR2 YFSETQ. V was clipped by 6 bases and J by 2 bases; unmatched bases: 4. This CDR3 has 15 residues. The CDR3 protein is CASMGLADAYNEQFF. The CDR3 DNA reads as TGCGCCAGCATGGGACTAGCGGATGCCTACAATGAGCAGTTCTTC.

V usage is TRBV10-3 and J usage is TRBJ2-5, with D unclear. CDR1 and CDR2 (germline): ENHRY, SYGVKD. The ends were cut back, 2 bases at V and 4 bases at J, with 8 bases in the middle. The CDR3 runs 13 residues. The CDR3 here is CAISEGLVETQYF. The CDR3 bases are TGTGCCATCAGTGAGGGTTTAGTAGAGACCCAGTACTTC.

The genes are TRBV29-1 and TRBJ2-5; a weak D match, TRBD1 (5 bases). The V and J ends lost 6 bases and 5 bases respectively, with 19 bases between them. CDR1 is SQVTM and CDR2 is ANQGSEA in the germline V gene. There are 14 residues in the CDR3. The CDR3 spells CSVDPRTSGETQYF. In DNA, the CDR3 is TGCAGCGTCGACCCACGGACAAGTGGGGAGACCCAGTACTTC.

The chain employs TRBV7-3 and TRBJ2-3; TRBD2 aligns across 8 bases. This CDR3 comprises 16 residues. The V segment lost 7 bases and the J segment 6 bases; nucleotides outside the gene matches: 15. Germline CDR1 and CDR2: SGHTA and FQGTGA. CDR3 bases: TGTGCCAGCACCCCAGCGGGGGTGACCGTCATCGATACGCAGTATTTT. As protein: CASTPAGVTVIDTQYF.

The chain carries TRBV5-6 and TRBJ2-1; TRBD2 is a possible D gene (5 bases). From germline, CDR1 is SGHDT and CDR2 YYEEEE. This CDR3 spans 14 amino acids. V lost 0 bases, J lost 8 bases, and 12 bases lay in between. The CDR3 is CASSLGTPQDEQFF. In nucleotides, the CDR3 is TGTGCCAGCAGCTTGGGGACTCCCCAAGATGAGCAGTTCTTC.

The rearrangement joins TRBV29-1 to TRBJ1-2, with no clear D. V lost 4 bases and J 1 base, leaving 10 bases between the germline ends. Germline lookup yields CDR1 SQVTM and CDR2 ANQGSEA. There are 13 residues in the CDR3. CDR3 nucleotides: TGCAGCGTTGCTCAGGTGGATAACTATGGCTACACCTTC. It encodes CSVAQVDNYGYTF.

The rearrangement joins TRBV20-1 to TRBJ2-5; 8 bases line up with TRBD1. This CDR3 comprises 15 residues. The junction had 4 bases not matched to a gene; V was cut back by 0 bases and J by 1 base. CDR1 and CDR2 from the germline V gene are DFQATT and SNEGSKA (reference sequence). As DNA, the CDR3 is TGCAGTGCTAGAGATGACAGGGGTACCCAAGAGACCCAGTACTTC. Protein sequence: CSARDDRGTQETQYF.

This chain joins TRBV6-1 and TRBJ2-5, with D possibly TRBD1 on 6 matching bases. CDR1 is MNHNS, CDR2 SASEGT, per germline. V shed 1 base and J shed 5 bases, with 14 bases lying between them. CDR3 length: 15 amino acids. The CDR3 region is CASSEEQGVWETQYF. Written as DNA, the CDR3 is TGTGCCAGCAGTGAAGAACAGGGTGTATGGGAGACCCAGTACTTC.

The V call is TRBV2, the J call TRBJ1-1, with TRBD1 matching 7 bases. CDR1 is SNHLY, CDR2 FYNNEI, per germline. V was clipped by 3 bases and J by 1 base; unmatched bases: 5. The CDR3 has 15 amino acids. This chain's CDR3 is CASSDKQGQNTEAFF. The CDR3 DNA sequence: TGTGCCAGCAGTGATAAACAGGGGCAGAACACTGAAGCTTTCTTT. Combining the CDR3 with reference TRBV2 and TRBJ1-1 gives the whole variable domain EPEVTQTPSHQVTQMGQEVILRCVPISNHLYFYWYRQILGQKVEFLVSFYNNEISEKSEIFDDQFSVERPDGSNFTLKIRSTKLEDSAMYFCASSDKQGQNTEAFFGQGTRLTVV.

This clonotype occurred a few times. The chain couples TRBV10-2 to TRBJ2-7; D gene unclear. Germline CDR1 reads WSHSY; CDR2 reads SAAADI. This CDR3 region has 15 residues. Trimming pared 3 bases from V and 0 bases from J, leaving 12 bases between. The CDR3 DNA reads as TGCGCCAGCAGTGACCTAGAAGGACGCTCCTACGAGCAGTACTTC. Encoded protein: CASSDLEGRSYEQYF.

CDR3 loop: CASSLAGTFNYEQYF. The CDR3, as DNA: TGTGCCAGCAGCTTGGCCGGGACATTTAACTACGAGCAGTACTTC. The chain is built from TRBV5-5 and TRBJ2-5; D perhaps matches TRBD1 (6 bases). The J call is doubtful: the DNA matches TRBJ2-7 better. The CDR3 loop spans 15 amino acids. Germline CDR1 is SGHKS and CDR2 is YYEKEE (reference sequence).

This clonotype was counted only a few times. The chain uses TRBV4-1 and TRBJ1-5, with TRBD1 as a possible D gene (5 bases). This CDR3 spans 16 amino acids. CDR1 is MGHRA and CDR2 is YSYEKL in the germline V gene. V was trimmed by 0 bases and J by 4 bases, leaving 13 bases between them. The CDR3 DNA is TGCGCCAGCAGCCAAGAAACCGGGGCCCTAAATCAGCCCCAGCATTTT. It encodes CASSQETGALNQPQHF.

V usage is TRBV7-9 and J usage is TRBJ1-2, with a weak D call TRBD1 (5 bases). Looked up from germline, CDR1 is SEHNR and CDR2 is FQNEAQ (reference sequence). The CDR3 covers 14 residues. Trimming took 2 bases from V and 8 from J, leaving 15 bases between them. For the CDR3, the DNA is TGTGCCAGCAGCTTAACCGGGACCCGTGGAGGCTACACCTTC. This encodes CASSLTGTRGGYTF.

This clonotype was found a few times. The V and J genes are TRBV12-3 or TRBV12-4 and TRBJ2-7; 8 nucleotides line up with TRBD1. The CDR3 is made up of 12 amino acids. Germline trimming cut 4 bases from V and 7 bases from J; bases unmatched to any gene: 3. CDR3 amino acids: CASSWTGKEQYF. CDR3 nucleotides: TGTGCCAGCAGTTGGACAGGGAAAGAGCAGTACTTC.

This CDR3 is CSGGRGGPSEAFF. In DNA, the CDR3 is TGCAGCGGGGGTCGCGGGGGGCCCTCTGAAGCTTTCTTT. This rearrangement joins TRBV29-1 to TRBJ1-1; D is possibly TRBD1 (6 bases). Germline values: CDR1 SQVTM, CDR2 ANQGSEA. The CDR3 is 13 amino acids. V was shortened by 7 bases and J by 6 bases, with 18 bases between the two germline ends.

This clonotype showed up just once. The junction does not match germline at one end; this may be a read error. V usage is TRBV7-9 and J usage is TRBJ1-2; 8 bases map to TRBD1. Per germline, CDR1 SEHNR and CDR2 FQNEAQ (reference sequence). The CDR3 contains 14 residues. CDR3 nucleotide sequence: TGTGCCAGCAGCGGACAGGGACTCAGCTATGGCTACGCCTTC. This sequence encodes CASSGQGLSYGYAF.

The V gene is TRBV2, the J gene TRBJ2-4, with D uncertain. Per germline, CDR1 SNHLY and CDR2 FYNNEI. The length of the CDR3 is 19 residues. With 7 bases removed from V and 4 bases from J, the gap between germline ends came to 29 bases. The CDR3 loop reads CASKGPPPRSTELKNIQYF. The CDR3 DNA is TGTGCCAGCAAGGGCCCTCCCCCACGCTCGACGGAGCTTAAAAACATTCAGTACTTC.

This chain uses TRBV5-5 with TRBJ2-7; D is possibly TRBD1 or TRBD2 (6 bases each). Germline loops: CDR1 SGHKS, CDR2 YYEKEE (reference sequence). Trimming left V 7 bases short and J 2 bases short, with 16 bases between. The CDR3 length is 14 residues. CDR3 region: CASHAEGGTYEQYF. The CDR3 DNA sequence: TGTGCCAGCCACGCTGAGGGGGGAACCTACGAGCAGTACTTC.